Each of the 5 T cell receptor beta chains below was sequenced from the same sample in a study of cytomegalovirus exposure and HLA in healthy donors. Amplification used 60 Vbeta primers and 13 Jbeta primers. Assay: immunoSEQ multiplex PCR; the TCRdb copy retains only in-frame clones and omits some. The table records approximately 89,000 clones, around 85% of them present only once. Material for sequencing was PBMCs. The receptor source for this set is a man in his forties in good health and CMV-seropositive.

The CDR3 protein is CSVSWGPETQYF. The CDR3 DNA reads TGCAGCGTTTCATGGGGCCCAGAGACCCAGTACTTC. The chain is built from TRBV29-1 and TRBJ2-5, with D possibly TRBD1 on 5 matching bases. In germline, CDR1 is SQVTM, CDR2 ANQGSEA. The V gene lost 5 bases and the J gene lost 4 bases, with 11 bases spanning the gap. This CDR3 has 12 residues. Looking up the rest from reference TRBV29-1 and TRBJ2-5 gives the full variable domain: SAVISQKPSRDICQRGTSLTIQCQVDSQVTMMFWYRQQPGQSLTLIATANQGSEATYESGFVIDKFPISRPNLTFSTLTVSNMSPEDSSIYLCSVSWGPETQYFGPGTRLLVL.

The chain has TRBV18 and TRBJ2-4; TRBD1 matches 9 bases. V lost 2 bases to trimming and J lost 8 bases; unmatched junction nucleotides: 7. The CDR3 sequence is 15 residues long. Germline values: CDR1 KGHSH, CDR2 LQKENI. CDR3 amino acids: CASSPGGDRGDIQYF. The CDR3 nucleotides are TGTGCCAGCTCACCAGGGGGAGACAGGGGGGACATTCAGTACTTC.

The chain employs TRBV7-6 and TRBJ2-2, with a weak D call TRBD1 (6 bases). CDR3 length equals 16 residues. V was cut by 5 bases and J by 2 bases, with 15 bases left in between. Germline V gene lookup returns CDR1 SGHVS and CDR2 FNYEAQ. Here the CDR3 reads CASSRQVTTNTGELFF. The CDR3 region has the DNA TGTGCCAGCAGCCGACAGGTCACTACTAACACCGGGGAGCTGTTTTTT.

As to this clone: The junction differs from germline at one of its ends, possibly a read error. The same CDR3 is also encoded by other DNA sequences in this sample. The rearrangement joins TRBV10-3 to TRBJ2-7; 9 bases agree with TRBD2. Germline loops: CDR1 ENHRY, CDR2 SYGVKD. CDR3 length: 15 residues. This CDR3 reads CAISGIAGVIHEQYF. CDR3 DNA sequence: TGCGCCATCAGTGGTATAGCGGGAGTAATTCACGAGCAGTACTTC.

The chain joins TRBV11-3 to TRBJ2-7, with a weak D call TRBD2 (6 bases). There are 15 residues in the CDR3. The V gene's germline CDR1 is SGHNT and CDR2 YENEEA. The V end lost 5 bases, the J end lost 2 bases, and 16 bases lay between the germline ends. CDR3 region: CASSPRGLSTYEQYF. DNA of the CDR3: TGTGCCAGCAGCCCAAGAGGACTATCCACCTACGAGCAGTACTTC.